This TCR beta chain originates from a study of breast tumors, draining lymph nodes, adjacent tissues. General observations from the study: Data only fit, rather than demonstrated, lymph node origin of most tumor T cells. Tumors had less TCR diversity than lymph nodes, more than nontumor tissue. Data fit most tumor T cells coming from lymph node, expanding in tumor. Luminal-like breast cancer showed significantly greater tumor-nontumor repertoire similarity than basal-like breast cancer did.

V gave up 4 bases and J gave up 7 bases; unmatched junction bases: 9. The CDR3 consists of 14 residues. The germline CDR1 and CDR2 sequences are SGHAT and FQDESV (reference sequence). About this clonotype: Its antigen is not known.

Breast cancer patients provided tissue from their axillary draining lymph nodes. TCRdb used MiXCR to reprocess the multiplex PCR reads, holding one entry per CDR3 protein. The table includes fewer than 90,000 distinct CDR3 sequences, approximately 29% detected once. V and J are TRBV11-1 and TRBJ1-2, with 7 bases matching TRBD1. This clonotype was obtained from a female donor with breast cancer. Some clones in this sample may be carry-over from other donors' samples. Sequenced material: axillary lymph node tissue. Here the CDR3 DNA reads TGTGCCAGCAGCTCGGAGAGGGGGCGGACTGGCTACACCTTC. Its protein product is CASSSERGRTGYTF. Supplemented by reference TRBV11-1 and TRBJ1-2, the full variable domain reads EAEVAQSPRYKITEKSQAVAFWCDPISGHATLYWYRQILGQGPELLVQFQDESVVDDSQLPKDRFSAERLKGVDSTLKIQPAELGDSAMYLCASSSERGRTGYTFGSGTRLTVV.